This T cell receptor beta chain derives from a study of shared clonotypes between healthy human individuals (TCRdb year 2020). Notes on the research overall: The cohort included three men and two women between 18 and 49 years of age. Between about 0.8 and 9 billion PBMCs per donor were obtained by leukapheresis. The study deeply sequenced blood TCR repertoires of about 5 healthy adults to estimate repertoire size and the extent of clonotype sharing between individuals. For each donor, three plates each were used for CD4 naive and CD4 memory, two plates were used for CD8 naive, and one plate was used for CD8 memory. To increase sequencing depth and limit assay-specific biases, different laboratories used diverse techniques to prepare libraries and sequence TCR repertoires.

TCR CDR3 regions were amplified from genomic DNA by multiplex PCR using the deep immunoSEQ assay. For each cell subset, the extracted genomic DNA was distributed evenly across all wells of several immunoSEQ 96-well plates, and each plate served as one replicate. For sorted subsets, each replicate PCR was loaded with about 0.2 ug genomic DNA, equivalent to about 33,000 T cell genomes. The purified libraries were quantified using a Qubit 3.0 fluorometer, sized with a Bioanalyzer 2100, and then quantified again using the KAPA Library Quantification kit. Every immunoSEQ 96-well plate was sequenced on a dedicated single-read 150-cycle Illumina NextSeq 550 flow cell. The study's processing was this. Because the immunoSEQ output included only junctional sequences and no quality scores, the filtering could not be the same as the filtering used for full-length reads. Sequences were annotated with PyIR, a Python wrapper for IgBLAST v1.9, using IMGT germline references to assign V/J genes and CDR3. Any read was removed if the V/J assignment was weak (E-value above 1e-6), the CDR3 was missing, or the read contained stop codons, out-of-frame junctions, or ambiguous translated residues. V3J clonotypes were defined as sequences sharing the same inferred V gene, J gene, and CDR3 amino acid sequence. Percentage overlap between repertoires was calculated by dividing the number of shared unique clonotypes by the size of the smaller repertoire. Repertoire richness was assessed with RTK rarefaction, the Chao1 estimator, and Recon v2.1 estimates of unobserved clonotypes. For all TCRbeta clonotypes obtained by the gDNA method from a few donors, generation probabilities were computed with OLGA. In TCRdb, the immuneACCESS table is reduced to in-frame sequences with V and J assigned. These tables do not hold every clone; where another copy was compared, an unresolved V gene accounts for under half, and the others remain unexplained. That table is the source of V, J and clone size, and D and trimming were worked out from the DNA. The sample records a few million clones, less than 95% of which are singletons. The leading ten clones occupy 0.3% to 0.4% of the sample.

What the research found in general, with its limitations: Pairwise subsampling led to the expectation that sequencing depth would affect the degree of clonotype sharing among donors. Clonotypes shared by all four sorted-subset donors showed higher generation probabilities than non-shared clonotypes. Because the study included only a small number of donors, the genetic and exposure-history diversity represented was limited. Across a few donors, approximately 5% of naive CD4, approximately 4% of naive CD8, 2.3% of memory CD4, and 0.4% of memory CD8 clonotypes were shared. Naive subsets generally had larger estimated clonotype richness than memory subsets. Incomplete sequencing was indicated by rarefaction of sorted-subset datasets, despite the large sequencing depth. Only blood was sampled, and tissue TCR repertoires likely differ from those in blood.

The donors were healthy, HIV-negative adults who had no recently reported acute infections or vaccinations. Only Caucasian adults living in Nashville, Tennessee, USA were represented among the donors. CD4+ T cells were enriched by magnetic negative selection; naive cells were then positively selected on CD45RA, and the negative fraction formed the memory subset. Blood was collected by leukapheresis, and PBMCs were isolated by Ficoll-Histopaque density gradient centrifugation and then cryopreserved in liquid nitrogen vapor phase. Analytical flow cytometry was used to check the purity and quantity of each magnetically sorted T cell population. Each sorted fraction had its genomic DNA isolated and then quantified by UV absorbance on a Nanodrop 2000c. Looking up the germline V gene yields CDR1 SGHRS and CDR2 YFSETQ. From the cysteine up to the phenylalanine, the CDR3 has a length of 16 residues. The retained sequence is limited to the CDR3, 48 bases, with the frame set at the first base. V was cut back by 0 bases and J by 1 base, leaving a gap of 8 bases between them.

Note on this clone: The antigen it recognizes is unknown. The record has no base qualities; no much larger clone is one base away. Other DNA sequences from this sample encode an identical CDR3 as well.

Here the chain combines TRBV5-1 and TRBJ2-6; the D gene cannot be named for sure. The TCR originated in a man aged 18 to 30 in good health. Some clones in this sample may be carry-over from other donors' samples. What was sequenced was naive CD4+ T cells from PBMCs. The sample's cell subset or site label, in plain terms: CD45RA+ positively selected. The DNA is as follows: TGCGCCAGCAGCTTGGCCAGTTTTTCTGGGGCCAACGTCCTGACTTTC. The translation is CASSLASFSGANVLTF. The full variable domain, with segments outside the CDR3 supplied by the reference TRBV5-1 and TRBJ2-6 proteins, appears as KAGVTQTPRYLIKTRGQQVTLSCSPISGHRSVSWYQQTPGQGLQFLFEYFSETQRNKGNFPGRFSGRQFSNSRSEMNVSTLELGDSALYLCASSLASFSGANVLTFGAGSRLTVL.